The 26 T cell receptor beta chains below were found in one sample sequenced in a study of cytomegalovirus exposure and HLA in healthy donors. This PCR relied on a set of 60 Vbeta primers and 13 Jbeta primers. Here immunoSEQ multiplex PCR was the method, and the copy in TCRdb shows in-frame clones only, minus some. The sample shows 150,000 or so clones, approximately 80% of them seen only once. Source material: PBMCs. The receptors here all came from a woman between 18 and 29 years old in good health and CMV-seronegative.

The rearrangement uses TRBV6-1 and TRBJ1-5; D is unclear. Germline V gene lookup returns CDR1 MNHNS and CDR2 SASEGT. This CDR3 comprises 16 residues. Trimming took 2 bases from V and 0 from J, leaving 11 bases between them. The CDR3 nucleotides read TGTGCCAGCAGTGAAAGCGGGCCTTTTAGCAATCAGCCCCAGCATTTT. It translates to CASSESGPFSNQPQHF.

The chain joins TRBV18 to TRBJ1-5; 8 bases map to TRBD1. CDR1 and CDR2 (germline): KGHSH, LQKENI. J was trimmed by 0 bases and V by 3 bases; bases with no gene match: 7. The CDR3 length is 17 residues. The CDR3 spells CASSPGDRRNSNQPQHF. The CDR3 nucleotides are TGTGCCAGCTCACCCGGGGACAGGCGAAATAGCAATCAGCCCCAGCATTTT.

The chain recombines TRBV28 with TRBJ2-1; 10 bases are shared with TRBD2. After removal of 5 bases from V and 6 bases from J, the junction contained 4 bases not matched to a gene. The CDR3 loop spans 14 amino acids. The germline CDR1 and CDR2 sequences are MDHEN and SYDVKM. This CDR3 is CASSPSGRGNEQFF. The CDR3, as DNA: TGTGCCAGCAGTCCTAGCGGGAGAGGCAATGAGCAGTTCTTC.

The chain is built from TRBV7-2 and TRBJ2-5; D not resolved. V was trimmed by 3 bases and J by 5 bases, leaving 10 bases between them. Germline values: CDR1 SGHTA, CDR2 FQGNSA. There are 13 residues in the CDR3. CDR3 nucleotide sequence: TGTGCCAGCAGCTTTCAGGTCCGGGAGACCCAGTACTTC. This codes for CASSFQVRETQYF.

This chain links TRBV10-3 with TRBJ1-3; D perhaps matches TRBD1 (5 bases). Trimming took 5 bases from V and 4 from J, leaving 12 bases between them. CDR1 ENHRY and CDR2 SYGVKD come from the germline V gene. The CDR3 has 14 amino acids. CDR3 DNA sequence: TGTGCCATCAGTCAGGGTACACGAGGAAACACCATATATTTT. Translating it yields CAISQGTRGNTIYF.

V gene TRBV6-6 combines with J gene TRBJ2-7; D is unresolved. Germline values: CDR1 MNHNY, CDR2 SVGAGI (reference sequence). V lost 3 bases to trimming and J lost 5 bases, with 11 bases between them. The CDR3 consists of 13 residues. The CDR3 DNA reads TGTGCCAGCAGTTATCCTCCCCAGGACGAGCAGTACTTC. Its translation is CASSYPPQDEQYF.

This sequence joins TRBV4-1 and TRBJ2-1; 14 bases align to TRBD2. Per germline, CDR1 MGHRA and CDR2 YSYEKL. Trimming at V came to 5 bases and at J to 6 bases, leaving 21 bases not matched to a gene. The CDR3 has 21 residues. The CDR3 nucleotides are TGCGCCAGCAGCTTTCGACTAGCGGGAGGGCCTAGGTTGCCAGGTTTCAATGAGCAGTTCTTC. It is translated as CASSFRLAGGPRLPGFNEQFF.

In its sample, this clone was seen a few times. The chain is built from TRBV28 and TRBJ1-2, with a possible D match to TRBD1 (5 bases). With 6 bases removed from V and 5 bases from J, the gap between germline ends came to 13 bases. The germline gives CDR1 MDHEN, CDR2 SYDVKM. CDR3 length equals 13 residues. In DNA, the CDR3 is TGTGCCAGCAGCTGGGTAGACAGTTATGGCTACACCTTC. The encoded protein is CASSWVDSYGYTF.

This clone was seen once. This sequence joins TRBV6-1 and TRBJ2-1, with D unclear. This CDR3 is 13 amino acids long. Deletions cut 3 bases from V and 12 bases from J, with 15 bases between. The V gene's germline CDR1 is MNHNS and CDR2 SASEGT. Here the CDR3 DNA reads TGTGCCAGCAGTGATATAAATCCCCGGTGGCAGTTCTTC. It encodes CASSDINPRWQFF.

The chain combines TRBV7-2 with TRBJ2-1; tentatively, D is TRBD2 (6 bases). V lost 5 bases and J 3 bases, leaving 8 bases between the germline ends. The CDR3 spans 13 residues. Germline V lookup: CDR1 SGHTA, CDR2 FQGNSA. CDR3 in DNA: TGTGCCAGCAGCCTTAGCGGCTACAATGAGCAGTTCTTC. This encodes CASSLSGYNEQFF.

This chain joins TRBV9 and TRBJ2-7; TRBD1 agrees at 7 bases. The junction had 8 bases not matched to a gene; V was cut back by 4 bases and J by 1 base. This CDR3 contains 15 residues. Germline V lookup: CDR1 SGDLS, CDR2 YYNGEE. The CDR3 region is CASSRDDRVSYEQYF. The CDR3 bases are TGTGCCAGCAGCCGCGACGACAGGGTTTCCTACGAGCAGTACTTC.

This clone has more than one count but fewer than ten. The gene calls are TRBV2 and TRBJ2-7; weak D call: TRBD2 (5 bases). V lost 7 bases and J lost 5, with 15 bases in between. The CDR3 runs to 13 residues. Germline lookup yields CDR1 SNHLY and CDR2 FYNNEI. Here the CDR3 reads CASKMGVKNEQYF. The CDR3 DNA reads as TGTGCCAGCAAAATGGGAGTGAAAAACGAGCAGTACTTC.

This chain uses TRBV27 with TRBJ2-3; TRBD2 aligns across 13 bases. The V and J ends lost 3 bases and 2 bases, in that order; junction bases with no gene match: 2. CDR1 and CDR2 (germline): MNHEY, SMNVEV (reference sequence). CDR3 length: 16 residues. For the CDR3, the DNA is TGTGCCAGCAGTTTCGGGACTAGCGGGACCACAGATACGCAGTATTTT. Protein sequence: CASSFGTSGTTDTQYF.

The V gene is TRBV21-1, the J gene TRBJ2-5; TRBD1 is the table's D call and was not checked against the DNA. TRBV21-1 counts as a pseudogene. This CDR3 has 16 residues. CDR3 loop: CASTPAGTGPQETQYF. The CDR3 DNA reads TGTGCCAGCACCCCGGCCGGGACAGGCCCCCAAGAGACCCAGTACTTC.

V usage is TRBV5-8 and J usage is TRBJ2-7; D unclear. Trimming stripped 0 bases from V and 6 bases from J, with 7 bases between. This CDR3 is built from 12 residues. CDR1 and CDR2 from the germline V gene are SGHTS and YDEGEE. CDR3 region: CASSLEPCEQYF. CDR3 sequence (DNA): TGTGCCAGCAGCTTGGAGCCCTGCGAGCAGTACTTC.

The V gene is TRBV19, the J gene TRBJ1-2, with TRBD1 identical over 7 bases. CDR3 length: 14 amino acids. The V gene's germline CDR1 is LNHDA and CDR2 SQIVND (reference sequence). V dropped 6 bases and J dropped 2; count of bases not matched to a gene: 6. In DNA, the CDR3 is TGTGCCAGTAGCCTCGGACAGGCCAACTATGGCTACACCTTC. It specifies CASSLGQANYGYTF.

V usage is TRBV2 and J usage is TRBJ1-1, with a tentative D call TRBD1 (5 bases). V was trimmed by 1 base and J by 3 bases, leaving 12 bases between them. The CDR3 totals 15 residues. Germline CDR1 and CDR2: SNHLY and FYNNEI. CDR3 coding DNA: TGTGCCAGCAGTGAAGAGGGGAGGAGGGACACTGAAGCTTTCTTT. Residues: CASSEEGRRDTEAFF.

This chain connects TRBV6-5 to TRBJ2-7, with a weak D call TRBD2 (6 bases). CDR3 size: 15 residues. The V end was cut by 6 bases, the J end by 0 bases, with 15 bases between. Germline assignment: CDR1 MNHEY and CDR2 SVGAGI. The CDR3 DNA reads TGTGCCAGCAGCCCGGGGGAGACAAGCTCCTACGAGCAGTACTTC. This codes for CASSPGETSSYEQYF.

DNA of the CDR3: TGTGCCAGCAGCTTACCTAGCGGGAGATTGAATGAGCAGTTCTTC. Translated: CASSLPSGRLNEQFF. The chain combines TRBV7-6 with TRBJ2-1, with 10 nucleotides matching TRBD2. V lost 2 bases, J lost 7 bases, and 5 bases stayed unmatched. CDR3 length equals 15 residues. The germline CDR1 and CDR2 sequences are SGHVS and FNYEAQ.

The V and J genes are TRBV6-6 and TRBJ1-1; D is possibly TRBD1 (5 bases). CDR1 and CDR2 (germline): MNHNY, SVGAGI (reference sequence). V lost 2 bases, J lost 6 bases, and 19 bases lay in between. The CDR3 loop spans 16 amino acids. As DNA, the CDR3 is TGTGCCAGCAGTTACGATCAGGGTCTAAAAGGGGCTGAAGCTTTCTTT. It encodes CASSYDQGLKGAEAFF.

This clone was picked up a small number of times. The rearrangement links TRBV28 to TRBJ2-2; D is perhaps TRBD1 (7 bases). V lost 6 bases, J lost 0 bases, and 23 bases lay in between. Germline V gives CDR1 MDHEN, CDR2 SYDVKM. This CDR3 contains 19 residues. CDR3 amino acids: CASRQRRGRVPTNTGELFF. CDR3 in DNA: TGTGCCAGCAGGCAGAGGAGGGGGCGAGTCCCGACGAACACCGGGGAGCTGTTTTTT.

This clone was observed a handful of times. This rearrangement joins TRBV6-5 to TRBJ1-1; 7 nucleotides align to TRBD1. V dropped 5 bases and J dropped 1; count of bases not matched to a gene: 1. The CDR3 spans 13 residues. Looked up from germline, CDR1 is MNHEY and CDR2 is SVGAGI. Here the CDR3 reads CASSNRGNTEAFF. Written as DNA, the CDR3 is TGTGCCAGCAGTAACAGGGGGAACACTGAAGCTTTCTTT.

In DNA form, the CDR3 reads TGCGCCAGCAGCTTTTGGGGAGAGTACGAGCAGTACTTC. It encodes CASSFWGEYEQYF. The chain is built from TRBV5-1 and TRBJ2-7, with D tentatively TRBD2 (5 bases). V was shortened by 2 bases and J by 4 bases, with 10 bases between the two germline ends. Germline V CDR1 and CDR2: SGHRS, YFSETQ. This CDR3 region has 13 residues. Variable domain in full (rest from reference TRBV5-1 and TRBJ2-7): KAGVTQTPRYLIKTRGQQVTLSCSPISGHRSVSWYQQTPGQGLQFLFEYFSETQRNKGNFPGRFSGRQFSNSRSEMNVSTLELGDSALYLCASSFWGEYEQYFGPGTRLTVT.

The DNA for the CDR3 is TGTGCCAGCTCACAATTTCAGGGATCCTACGAGCAGTACTTC. It codes for CASSQFQGSYEQYF. V usage is TRBV18 and J usage is TRBJ2-7; perhaps TRBD1 as D (5 bases). With 4 bases removed from V and 1 base from J, the gap between germline ends came to 11 bases. Germline CDR1 KGHSH, CDR2 LQKENI. The CDR3 is made up of 14 amino acids.

The rearrangement links TRBV28 to TRBJ2-5; 10 positions match TRBD1. The closer fit of TRBJ2-7 to the DNA end suggests the J call may be wrong. CDR3 size: 14 residues. Per the germline V gene, CDR1 is MDHEN and CDR2 is SYDVKM. CDR3 coding DNA: TGTGCCAGCGAAACCGGGACAGGGGCCTACGAGCAGTACTTC. Encoded protein: CASETGTGAYEQYF.

V usage is TRBV5-1 and J usage is TRBJ2-3; 7 bases are shared with TRBD2. The V and J ends lost 4 bases and 0 bases, in that order; junction bases with no gene match: 11. This CDR3 region has 17 residues. Germline values: CDR1 SGHRS, CDR2 YFSETQ. CDR3 protein: CASSKGLAETSTDTQYF. The CDR3 bases are TGCGCCAGCAGCAAGGGCCTAGCGGAAACTAGCACAGATACGCAGTATTTT.